These T cell receptor beta chains were read from a single sample in a study of T-cell memory formation after mild COVID-19. TCRdb redid the calling of the 5' RACE reads with MiXCR, one entry per CDR3 protein. The sample contains 400,000 to 500,000 distinct CDR3 sequences, about a sixth of which appear only once. The sequenced sample was PBMCs or a T cell subset sorted from them (not recorded which). These TCRs come from a man between 18 and 29 years old who had mild COVID-19 (a few samples of this study predate the infection). Cell type and time point are not known. Both conserved end residues are part of each CDR3. A D gene is named only where the DNA matches it firmly. Clone size is not always given. Where it is, it says once, few, many or a class for expanded clones.

d_call: .
clone_size: many
v_call: TRBV20-1
j_call: TRBJ2-1
cdr3_length: 13
cdr3_nt: TGCAGTGCAACAGCGTCGGCCTACAATGAGCAGTTCTTC
cdr3_aa: CSATASAYNEQFF

d_call: .
clone_size: few
v_call: TRBV12-3/TRBV12-4
j_call: TRBJ2-3
cdr3_length: 14
cdr3_nt: TGTGCCAGCAGTTTGTACCAGGGCACAGATACGCAGTATTTT
cdr3_aa: CASSLYQGTDTQYF

d_call: .
clone_size: few
v_call: TRBV7-8
j_call: TRBJ2-3
cdr3_length: 15
cdr3_nt: TGTGCCAGCACCCCTCGTCGGACCGGGACAGATACGCAGTATTTT
cdr3_aa: CASTPRRTGTDTQYF

d_call: TRBD2
clone_size: .
v_call: TRBV28
j_call: TRBJ2-1
cdr3_length: 15
cdr3_nt: TGTGCCGCGCTGCCCGGGACTAGCGGGTCAAATGAGCAGTTCTTC
cdr3_aa: CAALPGTSGSNEQFF

d_call: .
clone_size: few
v_call: TRBV12-3/TRBV12-4
j_call: TRBJ1-2
cdr3_length: 14
cdr3_nt: TGTGCCAGCAGTCATCGGACCCTACACTATGGCTACACCTTC
cdr3_aa: CASSHRTLHYGYTF

d_call: TRBD1
clone_size: few
v_call: TRBV10-3
j_call: TRBJ1-3
cdr3_length: 17
cdr3_nt: TGTGCCATCCGCCAGAGCGGGACAGCCTCTTTTGGAAACACCATATATTTT
cdr3_aa: CAIRQSGTASFGNTIYF

d_call: .
clone_size: .
v_call: TRBV20-1
j_call: TRBJ2-2
cdr3_length: 13
cdr3_nt: TGCAGTGCTAGAAATGTGGGCTCCGGGGAGCTGTTTTTT
cdr3_aa: CSARNVGSGELFF

d_call: .
clone_size: many
v_call: TRBV20-1
j_call: TRBJ2-4
cdr3_length: 13
cdr3_nt: TGCAGTGCTAGTGACCTAGCCAAAAACATTCAGTACTTC
cdr3_aa: CSASDLAKNIQYF

d_call: .
clone_size: .
v_call: TRBV18
j_call: TRBJ2-1
cdr3_length: 19
cdr3_nt: TGTGCCAGCTCACCTATCGACCGGGGCTCCAATCCCTCTTACAATGAGCAGTTCTTC
cdr3_aa: CASSPIDRGSNPSYNEQFF

d_call: .
clone_size: few
v_call: TRBV24-1
j_call: TRBJ1-2
cdr3_length: 14
cdr3_nt: TGTGCCACCAGTGATTCTTGGCGTCACTATGGCTACACCTTC
cdr3_aa: CATSDSWRHYGYTF

d_call: TRBD2
clone_size: .
v_call: TRBV7-2
j_call: TRBJ2-5
cdr3_length: 19
cdr3_nt: TGTGCCAGCAGCTCATACCGACTAGCGGGGCCCATCCCTACGGAGACCCAGTACTTC
cdr3_aa: CASSSYRLAGPIPTETQYF

d_call: TRBD2
clone_size: few
v_call: TRBV2
j_call: TRBJ2-3
cdr3_length: 14
cdr3_nt: TGTGCCAGCAGTGTACTAGCGAGCACAGATACGCAGTATTTT
cdr3_aa: CASSVLASTDTQYF

d_call: TRBD2
clone_size: .
v_call: TRBV7-3
j_call: TRBJ2-3
cdr3_length: 17
cdr3_nt: TGTGCCAGCAGCCCCCGTGTGGGGGGGAGAAGGGCAGATACGCAGTATTTT
cdr3_aa: CASSPRVGGRRADTQYF

d_call: TRBD1
clone_size: .
v_call: TRBV25-1
j_call: TRBJ1-2
cdr3_length: 15
cdr3_nt: TGTGCCAGCAGTGAATCTCCAGGGGGCTACTATGGCTACACCTTC
cdr3_aa: CASSESPGGYYGYTF

d_call: .
clone_size: once
v_call: TRBV12-3/TRBV12-4
j_call: TRBJ2-2
cdr3_length: 16
cdr3_nt: TGTGCCAGCATCATCCTTGGAGGGGGCAACACCGGGGAGCTGTTTTTT
cdr3_aa: CASIILGGGNTGELFF

d_call: TRBD1
clone_size: few
v_call: TRBV24-1
j_call: TRBJ1-1
cdr3_length: 13
cdr3_nt: TGTGCCACGCGACAGGGCATGAACACTGAAGCTTTCTTT
cdr3_aa: CATRQGMNTEAFF

d_call: .
clone_size: few
v_call: TRBV6-5
j_call: TRBJ2-3
cdr3_length: 15
cdr3_nt: TGTGCCAGCAGCACCGGGACTGCGAGAGCAGATACGCAGTATTTT
cdr3_aa: CASSTGTARADTQYF

d_call: .
clone_size: few
v_call: TRBV14
j_call: TRBJ2-7
cdr3_length: 13
cdr3_nt: TGTGCCAGCAGCCAAGTTGCGGCCTACGAGCAGTACTTC
cdr3_aa: CASSQVAAYEQYF

d_call: .
clone_size: few
v_call: TRBV24-1
j_call: TRBJ1-2
cdr3_length: 13
cdr3_nt: TGTGCCACCAGCCTACGAGGAGACTATGGCTACACCTTC
cdr3_aa: CATSLRGDYGYTF

d_call: .
clone_size: few
v_call: TRBV10-3
j_call: TRBJ2-2
cdr3_length: 13
cdr3_nt: TGTGCCATCAGTGATCGGGGTAGCGGGGAGCTGTTTTTT
cdr3_aa: CAISDRGSGELFF

d_call: .
clone_size: few
v_call: TRBV7-8
j_call: TRBJ1-5
cdr3_length: 13
cdr3_nt: TGTGCCAGCAGCTTCCCGTCCGGGCAGCCCCAGCATTTT
cdr3_aa: CASSFPSGQPQHF

d_call: TRBD1
clone_size: .
v_call: TRBV6-2/TRBV6-3
j_call: TRBJ2-3
cdr3_length: 14
cdr3_nt: TGTGCCAGCAGGTGGGACAGGGGCGCAGATACGCAGTATTTT
cdr3_aa: CASRWDRGADTQYF

d_call: TRBD2
clone_size: few
v_call: TRBV15
j_call: TRBJ2-3
cdr3_length: 17
cdr3_nt: TGTGCCACCAGCAGAGGGACTAGCGGGGAAAGCACAGATACGCAGTATTTT
cdr3_aa: CATSRGTSGESTDTQYF

d_call: .
clone_size: .
v_call: TRBV7-2
j_call: TRBJ1-2
cdr3_length: 13
cdr3_nt: TGTGCCAGCAGCTTAGGTGGCAGCTTTGGCTACACCTTC
cdr3_aa: CASSLGGSFGYTF

d_call: TRBD2
clone_size: few
v_call: TRBV20-1
j_call: TRBJ2-1
cdr3_length: 15
cdr3_nt: TGCAGTGCTAGGGCTCTAGCGGGGGGTTACAATGAGCAGTTCTTC
cdr3_aa: CSARALAGGYNEQFF

d_call: TRBD2
clone_size: .
v_call: TRBV12-3/TRBV12-4
j_call: TRBJ2-1
cdr3_length: 18
cdr3_nt: TGTGCCAGCAGTTCCAAACGGACTAGCGGGGGCCGCTACAATGAGCAGTTCTTC
cdr3_aa: CASSSKRTSGGRYNEQFF

d_call: TRBD2
clone_size: few
v_call: TRBV7-2
j_call: TRBJ2-1
cdr3_length: 15
cdr3_nt: TGTGCCAGCAGCTTAGGGGCTAGCGGACACAATGAGCAGTTCTTC
cdr3_aa: CASSLGASGHNEQFF

d_call: .
clone_size: few
v_call: TRBV10-3
j_call: TRBJ2-3
cdr3_length: 15
cdr3_nt: TGTGCCATCAGTGAGTCAACGGGGGGCACAGATACGCAGTATTTT
cdr3_aa: CAISESTGGTDTQYF

d_call: TRBD2
clone_size: few
v_call: TRBV5-4
j_call: TRBJ2-7
cdr3_length: 13
cdr3_nt: TGTGCCAGCAGCGGAATAGCGGGGATCGAGCAGTACTTC
cdr3_aa: CASSGIAGIEQYF

d_call: .
clone_size: few
v_call: TRBV4-1
j_call: TRBJ1-6
cdr3_length: 17
cdr3_nt: TGCGCCAGCAGCCCCCGGGAGATCGGCGCCATAGGTTCACCCCTCCACTTT
cdr3_aa: CASSPREIGAIGSPLHF

d_call: .
clone_size: few
v_call: TRBV7-9
j_call: TRBJ2-5
cdr3_length: 15
cdr3_nt: TGTGCCAGCAGCTTACCCGCGGCGACCCAAGAGACCCAGTACTTC
cdr3_aa: CASSLPAATQETQYF

d_call: .
clone_size: .
v_call: TRBV4-1
j_call: TRBJ1-2
cdr3_length: 15
cdr3_nt: TGCGCCAGCAGCCAAGAGCGGGGACTTCTATATGGCTACACCTTC
cdr3_aa: CASSQERGLLYGYTF

d_call: TRBD1
clone_size: few
v_call: TRBV12-3/TRBV12-4
j_call: TRBJ1-1
cdr3_length: 18
cdr3_nt: TGTGCCAGCAGTTTAGTGCCCCTATTTTCGGGACAGGGAACTGAAGCTTTCTTT
cdr3_aa: CASSLVPLFSGQGTEAFF

d_call: .
clone_size: .
v_call: TRBV5-5
j_call: TRBJ2-3
cdr3_length: 15
cdr3_nt: TGTGCCAGCAGCTTGTTTAGGGGGAGCACAGATACGCAGTATTTT
cdr3_aa: CASSLFRGSTDTQYF

d_call: TRBD2
clone_size: .
v_call: TRBV5-1
j_call: TRBJ2-3
cdr3_length: 11
cdr3_nt: TGCGCCAGCAGCTCCTCGGGGGGGCAGTATTTT
cdr3_aa: CASSSSGGQYF

d_call: .
clone_size: few
v_call: TRBV3-1
j_call: TRBJ1-2
cdr3_length: 13
cdr3_nt: TGTGCCAGCAGCCAAGATCGTGGGGCCCGCTACACCTTC
cdr3_aa: CASSQDRGARYTF

d_call: .
clone_size: .
v_call: TRBV7-3
j_call: TRBJ2-1
cdr3_length: 17
cdr3_nt: TGTGCCAGCAGCTTCACCGGGGGCGCGTCACAATCCACTGAGCAGTTCTTC
cdr3_aa: CASSFTGGASQSTEQFF

d_call: TRBD2
clone_size: few
v_call: TRBV5-8
j_call: TRBJ2-3
cdr3_length: 16
cdr3_nt: TGTGCCAGCAGCTCAAGCTTAGCGGGGAGCACAGATACGCAGTATTTT
cdr3_aa: CASSSSLAGSTDTQYF

d_call: TRBD1
clone_size: few
v_call: TRBV27
j_call: TRBJ1-1
cdr3_length: 14
cdr3_nt: TGTGCCAGCATGCTCAGGGGGAGAAACACTGAAGCTTTCTTT
cdr3_aa: CASMLRGRNTEAFF

d_call: TRBD1
clone_size: few
v_call: TRBV14
j_call: TRBJ2-2
cdr3_length: 18
cdr3_nt: TGTGCCAGCAGCCAAGATCGAGGGACAGGGTTGGCCACCGGGGAGCTGTTTTTT
cdr3_aa: CASSQDRGTGLATGELFF

d_call: .
clone_size: few
v_call: TRBV7-2
j_call: TRBJ2-1
cdr3_length: 14
cdr3_nt: TGTGCCAGCAGCCCCCTTCGGGGCATTGGTGAGCAGTTCTTC
cdr3_aa: CASSPLRGIGEQFF

d_call: TRBD1
clone_size: .
v_call: TRBV7-2
j_call: TRBJ1-2
cdr3_length: 15
cdr3_nt: TGTGCCAGCAGCTTCCAGACAGGGCCTGGGTTCGGCTACACCTTC
cdr3_aa: CASSFQTGPGFGYTF